This T cell receptor (beta chain) was sequenced in a study of blood T cell repertoires in COVID-19. Looking at the study overall: Specimens from acute and convalescent COVID-19 originated in the United States, Italy and Spain. PBMCs, B-cell-depleted T cells, or T cells provided the cDNA or gDNA that made up the material.

The germline gives CDR1 MNHEY, CDR2 SMNVEV (reference sequence). The V gene end was trimmed by 9 bases and the J gene end by 5 bases; junction bases not matched to a gene: 10. The CDR3 length is 15 residues. Libraries were prepared by immunoSEQ multiplex PCR; TCRdb keeps only in-frame clonotypes and omits some of them. The sample shows roughly 340,000 clones, about 90% of them seen only once. The genes are TRBV27 and TRBJ2-7, with 13 bases that match TRBD2. Sequenced sample: peripheral blood. The receptor was derived from a young woman who had recovered from COVID-19. This chain's CDR3 is CARATQTSGRNEQYV. In DNA form, the CDR3 reads TGTGCCAGGGCAACTCAGACTAGCGGGAGGAACGAGCAGTACGTC.